One and the same sample provided the 14 T cell receptor beta chains below, sequenced in a study of blood T cell repertoires in COVID-19. This table comes from immunoSEQ multiplex PCR, and its TCRdb copy is limited to in-frame clones, with some not included. The data show about 100,000 clones, roughly 79% seen once. Specimen: peripheral blood. These receptor sequences come from a man between 65 and 85 years old with active or convalescent COVID-19.

With regard to this clone: An end of the junction does not agree with germline; a read error may underlie this. The chain joins TRBV11-2 to TRBJ1-1; D unclear. This CDR3 is 15 amino acids long. Germline V gives CDR1 SGHAT, CDR2 FQNNGV. CDR3 sequence (DNA): TGTGCCAGCAGCTCCCTCTCCGGGCAGCGGACGACCCGAACTTTT. Protein sequence: CASSSLSGQRTTRTF. Combining the CDR3 with reference TRBV11-2 and TRBJ1-1 gives the whole variable domain EAGVAQSPRYKIIEKRQSVAFWCNPISGHATLYWYQQILGQGPKLLIQFQNNGVVDDSQLPKDRFSAERLKGVDSTLKIQPAKLEDSAVYLCASSSLSGQRTTRTFGQGTRLTVV.

This clone has just a few counts. The J gene is TRBJ1-3, the V gene TRBV24-1, with unresolved D. With 9 bases removed from V and 0 bases from J, the gap between germline ends came to 8 bases. Looked up from germline, CDR1 is KGHDR and CDR2 is SFDVKD. CDR3 length: 13 residues. In nucleotides, the CDR3 is TGTGCCACCGGCGGCAGCTCTGGAAACACCATATATTTT. It specifies CATGGSSGNTIYF.

The J gene is TRBJ2-7, the V gene TRBV7-5; the D call in the table, TRBD2, was not verified against the DNA. TRBV7-5 is assigned pseudogene status. The CDR3 has 13 amino acids. CDR3 nucleotides: TGTGTCAGAAGGGGGGAGGGGTTGGACGAGCAGTACTTC. Encoded protein: CVRRGEGLDEQYF.

The rearrangement uses TRBV10-3 and TRBJ1-2; the D gene is possibly TRBD1 (6 bases). CDR1 is ENHRY, CDR2 SYGVKD, per germline. V was shortened by 4 bases and J by 3 bases, with 9 bases between the two germline ends. The CDR3 runs to 13 residues. The CDR3 is CAISVDSYYGYTF. DNA for the CDR3: TGTGCCATCAGTGTGGACAGCTACTATGGCTACACCTTC.

This clone came up once. V and J are TRBV12-3 or TRBV12-4 and TRBJ1-5, with D perhaps TRBD1 (5 bases). Between the trimmed V and J ends, which lost 6 bases and 6 bases, there was a span of 12 bases. This CDR3 is 13 amino acids long. The CDR3 spells CASRGSGGQPQHF. The CDR3 coding sequence is TGTGCCAGCAGGGGGTCGGGGGGTCAGCCCCAGCATTTT.

For the CDR3, the DNA is TGCGCCAGCAGCCAAGCCCTACTGCGGCGGGAGGACACTGAAGCTTTCTTT. It encodes CASSQALLRREDTEAFF. V usage is TRBV4-1 and J usage is TRBJ1-1; D ambiguous. V gave up 1 base and J gave up 3 bases, with 18 bases separating them. Germline lookup yields CDR1 MGHRA and CDR2 YSYEKL. The CDR3 spans 17 residues.

The chain combines TRBV10-2 with TRBJ2-2, with TRBD2 matching 13 bases. CDR1 and CDR2 (germline): WSHSY, SAAADI. V lost 2 bases and J lost 1; bases outside the gene matches: 7. The CDR3 spans 19 residues. CDR3 sequence (DNA): TGCGCCAGCAGTGAGAAGTCGACTAGCGGGGGGAAGAACACCGGGGAGCTGTTTTTT. This translates into CASSEKSTSGGKNTGELFF.

The chain uses TRBV7-3 and TRBJ1-1; no firm D call. Trimming left V 6 bases short and J 5 bases short, with 13 bases between. The CDR3 covers 13 residues. CDR1 is SGHTA, CDR2 FQGTGA, per germline. CDR3 sequence (DNA): TGTGCCAGCAGTTGGACGGGAGAAACTGAAGCTTTCTTT. Translated: CASSWTGETEAFF.

The chain employs TRBV3-1 (or the pseudogene TRBV3-2) and TRBJ1-2; D is undetermined. Trimming removed 3 bases at V and 8 bases at J, with 13 bases between. Germline V CDR1 and CDR2: LGHDT, YNNKEL (reference sequence). The CDR3 consists of 13 residues. CDR3 bases: TGTGCCAGCAGCCAGAGGTCAGAGAGGGGCTACACCTTC. It yields the protein CASSQRSERGYTF.

This rearrangement joins TRBV30 to TRBJ1-2, with TRBD1 as a possible D gene (6 bases). Germline V gives CDR1 GTSNPN, CDR2 SVGIG (reference sequence). The CDR3 extends over 16 amino acids. Between the trimmed V and J ends, which lost 1 base and 5 bases, there was a span of 20 bases. The CDR3 protein is CAWSEGHWVSVYGYTF. CDR3 DNA: TGTGCCTGGAGTGAGGGACACTGGGTTTCGGTATATGGCTACACCTTC.

A few counts support this clone. The genes are TRBV29-1 and TRBJ1-1, with D uncertain. Trimming took off 7 bases at V and 5 bases at J, with 17 bases between the two ends. CDR1 is SQVTM, CDR2 ANQGSEA, per germline. The CDR3 has 13 residues. The CDR3 DNA reads as TGCAGCGCCTCGGGAGGGCCAGAGACTGAAGCTTTCTTT. Protein sequence: CSASGGPETEAFF.

The chain couples TRBV9 to TRBJ2-2; D not resolved. The V gene's germline CDR1 is SGDLS and CDR2 YYNGEE. V lost 0 bases, J lost 8 bases, and 17 bases lay in between. The CDR3 sequence is 16 residues long. CDR3 sequence (DNA): TGTGCCAGCAGCGTAGCGGCAGGTTTTCCCCTGGGGGAGCTGTTTTTT. Amino acid sequence: CASSVAAGFPLGELFF.

The chain recombines TRBV24-1 with TRBJ2-5; 8 positions agree with TRBD2. Germline V gene sequence: CDR1 KGHDR, CDR2 SFDVKD. Losses at the gene ends were 4 bases for V and 3 bases for J; bases not matched to a gene: 18. This CDR3 is built from 19 residues. The DNA for the CDR3 is TGTGCCACCAGTGACCACCCCGGGAGGGCTCAGTCACCGGAAGAGACCCAGTACTTC. The encoded protein is CATSDHPGRAQSPEETQYF.

This chain uses TRBV6-2 or TRBV6-3 with TRBJ2-7; maybe TRBD2 (6 bases). The CDR3 sequence is 14 residues long. Trimming took off 5 bases at V and 0 bases at J, with 11 bases between the two ends. Germline CDR1 and CDR2: MNHEY and SVGEGT. The CDR3: CASSPSRGSYEQYF. CDR3 nucleotides: TGTGCCAGCAGTCCCTCGCGGGGCTCCTACGAGCAGTACTTC.